These 32 T cell receptor beta chains were all obtained from the same sample, sequenced in a study of siplizumab effects on memory and regulatory T cells. Here immunoSEQ multiplex PCR was the method, and the copy in TCRdb shows in-frame clones only, minus some. The sample records around 87,000 clones, about 87% being singletons. Sequenced input: CD4+ T cells sorted from blood. Every receptor here comes from a human donor in good health.

The CDR3 reads CASSSRQGARGTGELFF. The CDR3 DNA sequence: TGCGCCAGCAGCTCCCGACAGGGGGCGAGGGGCACCGGGGAGCTGTTTTTT. V and J are TRBV5-1 and TRBJ2-2; 10 bases match TRBD1. The CDR3 runs 17 residues. The germline V gene encodes CDR1 SGHRS and CDR2 YFSETQ. V lost 3 bases to trimming and J lost 4 bases; unmatched junction nucleotides: 9.

The chain recombines TRBV11-3 with TRBJ2-3; TRBD1 or TRBD2 may be the D gene (6 bases each). The CDR3 runs 14 residues. Germline assignment: CDR1 SGHNT and CDR2 YENEEA. V lost 3 bases and J lost 1, with 8 bases in between. Written as DNA, the CDR3 is TGTGCCAGCAGCTTGAGGGGGGGCACAGATACGCAGTATTTT. Protein product: CASSLRGGTDTQYF.

V and J are TRBV9 and TRBJ2-3; D unresolved. CDR3 length: 14 amino acids. The germline V gene has CDR1 SGDLS and CDR2 YYNGEE. V was cut by 0 bases and J by 1 base, with 6 bases left in between. CDR3 region: CASSVAVGTDTQYF. As DNA, the CDR3 is TGTGCCAGCAGCGTAGCCGTAGGCACAGATACGCAGTATTTT.

V gene TRBV11-2 combines with J gene TRBJ1-4; no firm D call. Per the germline V gene, CDR1 is SGHAT and CDR2 is FQNNGV. This CDR3 has 13 amino acids. With 2 bases removed from V and 8 bases from J, the gap between germline ends came to 9 bases. In DNA, the CDR3 is TGTGCCAGCAGCTTATCGGGAGACGAAAAACTGTTTTTT. It is translated as CASSLSGDEKLFF. Filled out from reference TRBV11-2 and TRBJ1-4, the complete variable domain reads EAGVAQSPRYKIIEKRQSVAFWCNPISGHATLYWYQQILGQGPKLLIQFQNNGVVDDSQLPKDRFSAERLKGVDSTLKIQPAKLEDSAVYLCASSLSGDEKLFFGSGTQLSVL.

The chain combines TRBV4-3 with TRBJ1-5, with 7 bases matching TRBD1. This CDR3 comprises 18 residues. V lost 3 bases, J lost 0 bases, and 11 bases stayed unmatched. Germline CDR1 is LGHNA and CDR2 is YSLEER. This CDR3 reads CASSHERQGTTSNQPQHF. CDR3 in DNA: TGCGCCAGCAGCCATGAAAGACAGGGAACGACTAGCAATCAGCCCCAGCATTTT.

The genes are TRBV4-1 and TRBJ1-4, with 11 bases matching TRBD1. J lost 8 bases, V lost 3 bases, and 5 bases had no gene match. The germline CDR1 and CDR2 sequences are MGHRA and YSYEKL. This CDR3 has 15 amino acids. CDR3 nucleotide sequence: TGCGCCAGCAGCCAGGAGGGACAGGGGGACGAAAAACTGTTTTTT. Its protein is CASSQEGQGDEKLFF.

The chain links TRBV11-3 to TRBJ1-5; unclear D gene. The CDR3 extends over 13 amino acids. The germline gives CDR1 SGHNT, CDR2 YENEEA. Trimming cost V 0 bases and J 6 bases, with 6 bases left between them. Written as DNA, the CDR3 is TGTGCCAGCAGCTTAGATCGGGGTCAGCCCCAGCATTTT. Translated: CASSLDRGQPQHF.

The chain carries TRBV6-6 and TRBJ1-4, with 8 bases matching TRBD1. The CDR3 covers 15 residues. After removal of 6 bases from V and 3 bases from J, the junction contained 6 bases not matched to a gene. CDR1 MNHNY and CDR2 SVGAGI come from the germline V gene (reference sequence). The chain's CDR3 is CASSSQGAANEKLFF. The CDR3 region has the DNA TGTGCCAGCAGCTCTCAGGGGGCGGCTAATGAAAAACTGTTTTTT.

The genes are TRBV30 and TRBJ2-7; 7 bases agree with TRBD1. From germline, CDR1 is GTSNPN and CDR2 SVGIG (reference sequence). This CDR3 contains 17 residues. Germline trimming cut 2 bases from V and 6 bases from J; bases unmatched to any gene: 19. The DNA of the CDR3 is TGTGCCTGGAGTACTATGCTCCGGGACAGCTCATCTCCCGAGCAGTACTTC. Amino acid sequence: CAWSTMLRDSSSPEQYF.

The rearrangement joins TRBV7-9 to TRBJ1-3; D ambiguous. There are 17 residues in the CDR3. Trimming pared 0 bases from V and 0 bases from J, leaving 12 bases between. Germline assignment: CDR1 SEHNR and CDR2 FQNEAQ (reference sequence). CDR3 loop: CASSLAVAPSSGNTIYF. As DNA, the CDR3 is TGTGCCAGCAGCTTAGCGGTTGCTCCCAGCTCTGGAAACACCATATATTTT.

Notes on this clone: A junction end diverges from the germline sequence, so it may reflect a read error. J is TRBJ2-2 and V is TRBV7-7, with a weak D call TRBD2 (6 bases). CDR3 length: 15 residues. The germline V gene has CDR1 SSHAT and CDR2 FNYEAQ (reference sequence). The CDR3 loop is CASSSGTAYAGELFF. CDR3 bases: TGTGCTAGCAGTTCAGGGACTGCTTACGCCGGGGAGCTGTTTTTT.

The gene calls are TRBV9 and TRBJ2-6, with a possible D match to TRBD2 (6 bases). V lost 2 bases, J lost 0 bases, and 9 bases lay in between. The CDR3 is 16 residues long. Germline V lookup: CDR1 SGDLS, CDR2 YYNGEE. The CDR3 loop reads CASSVGGSSGANVLTF. The CDR3, as DNA: TGTGCCAGCAGCGTGGGGGGTAGCTCTGGGGCCAACGTCCTGACTTTC.

The chain uses TRBV10-3 and TRBJ2-7, with a possible D match to TRBD2 (6 bases). Germline CDR1 and CDR2: ENHRY and SYGVKD. The CDR3 sequence is 14 residues long. Trimming took off 6 bases at V and 0 bases at J, with 12 bases between the two ends. The CDR3 loop is CAISPGLPSYEQYF. CDR3 bases: TGTGCCATCAGCCCGGGACTCCCCTCCTACGAGCAGTACTTC.

The chain combines TRBV7-9 with TRBJ2-7; D gene uncertain. Germline V gives CDR1 SEHNR, CDR2 FQNEAQ (reference sequence). This CDR3 is built from 14 residues. Deletions cut 5 bases from V and 3 bases from J, with 14 bases between. This chain's CDR3 is CASSDPPQHYEQYF. In DNA, the CDR3 is TGTGCCAGCAGCGACCCGCCACAGCACTACGAGCAGTACTTC.

The gene calls are TRBV18 and TRBJ1-1; 8 nucleotides agree with TRBD1. The CDR3 sequence is 15 residues long. Trimming cost V 2 bases and J 0 bases; bases outside gene matches: 2. Germline V CDR1 and CDR2: KGHSH, LQKENI. The CDR3 loop is CASSPRDRMNTEAFF. The CDR3 DNA reads TGTGCCAGCTCACCAAGGGACAGGATGAACACTGAAGCTTTCTTT.

This rearrangement joins TRBV4-2 to TRBJ2-5, with D tentatively TRBD2 (6 bases). The CDR3 is 17 amino acids. V lost 2 bases and J 1 base, leaving 17 bases between the germline ends. The germline CDR1 and CDR2 sequences are LGHNA and YNFKEQ. The CDR3: CASSQIPLGGIQETQYF. CDR3 nucleotides: TGTGCCAGCAGCCAAATCCCGCTTGGGGGGATCCAAGAGACCCAGTACTTC.

Of note for this clone: This same CDR3 is encoded by further DNA sequences in the sample. CDR3 in DNA: TGTGCCAGCAGCAGGGACCTCCAAGAGACCCAGTACTTC. Amino acid sequence: CASSRDLQETQYF. The chain carries TRBV6-6 and TRBJ2-5; D may be TRBD1 or TRBD2 (5 bases each). V shed 6 bases and J shed 1 base, with 9 bases lying between them. The CDR3 runs 13 residues. Germline CDR1 is MNHNY and CDR2 is SVGAGI (reference sequence).

Concerning this clone: The germline gene is not matched at one end of the junction; a read error may be the cause. This chain uses TRBV10-3 with TRBJ2-7; the D is unclear. Germline assignment: CDR1 ENHRY and CDR2 SYGVKD. The CDR3 covers 14 residues. The CDR3 here is CASSRATDSGEQYF. Here the CDR3 DNA reads TGTGCCAGCAGTCGGGCGACGGATTCGGGCGAGCAGTACTTC.

V is TRBV4-1 and J is TRBJ2-1; 11 nucleotides line up with TRBD2. Germline V lookup: CDR1 MGHRA, CDR2 YSYEKL. V dropped 6 bases and J dropped 1; count of bases not matched to a gene: 5. The CDR3 covers 16 residues. The CDR3 spells CASRRRLAGSYNEQFF. In DNA, the CDR3 is TGCGCCAGCAGACGGCGACTAGCGGGGTCCTACAATGAGCAGTTCTTC.

The chain couples TRBV29-1 to TRBJ2-5, with 16 bases matching TRBD2. Germline loops: CDR1 SQVTM, CDR2 ANQGSEA. V shed 2 bases, J shed 2 bases, and the junction held 2 bases outside the gene matches. The CDR3 is made up of 16 amino acids. The CDR3 DNA is TGCAGCGTTGAACCGGGACTAGCGGGAGGGCAAGAGACCCAGTACTTC. Translating it yields CSVEPGLAGGQETQYF.

The rearrangement joins TRBV7-3 to TRBJ2-1; weak D call: TRBD1 (5 bases). Germline V gene lookup returns CDR1 SGHTA and CDR2 FQGTGA. This CDR3 is built from 18 residues. V shed 0 bases and J shed 7 bases, with 22 bases lying between them. CDR3: CASSLTGARFPLGNEQFF. CDR3 DNA: TGTGCCAGCAGCTTAACTGGGGCTAGATTCCCCTTAGGGAATGAGCAGTTCTTC.

This clone occurred once. The chain couples TRBV6-5 to TRBJ1-1; D not resolved. The CDR3 runs 14 residues. Germline V gene sequence: CDR1 MNHEY, CDR2 SVGAGI. Trimming shortened V by 7 bases and J by 1 base, and 13 bases separated the two germline ends. CDR3 protein: CASTYRGWNTEAFF. The CDR3 nucleotides read TGTGCCAGCACCTACCGGGGATGGAACACTGAAGCTTTCTTT.

Turning to this clone: Additional DNA sequences in this sample encode the identical CDR3. V and J are TRBV7-8 and TRBJ2-7, with 7 positions matching TRBD1. J gave up 3 bases and V 6 bases, and 8 bases lay outside the gene matches. CDR1 and CDR2 (germline): SGHVS, FQNEAQ. The CDR3 has 14 residues. DNA of the CDR3: TGTGCCAGCAGTCAACTGCGACAGGGCTACGAGCAGTACTTC. Residues: CASSQLRQGYEQYF.

The chain has TRBV10-3 and TRBJ2-2, with TRBD2 matching over 7 bases. The CDR3 totals 15 residues. V lost 3 bases and J lost 2; bases outside the gene matches: 3. Looked up from germline, CDR1 is ENHRY and CDR2 is SYGVKD. CDR3 loop: CAISEPAGNTGELFF. The CDR3 coding sequence is TGTGCCATCAGTGAACCAGCGGGAAACACCGGGGAGCTGTTTTTT.

The rearrangement joins TRBV14 to TRBJ2-5, with D unclear. The CDR3 runs to 13 residues. Germline CDR1 reads SGHDN; CDR2 reads FVKESK. V gave up 5 bases and J gave up 5 bases, with 12 bases separating them. CDR3 nucleotides: TGTGCCAGCAGCGCAACGTGGTCGGAGACCCAGTACTTC. Its protein is CASSATWSETQYF. The full variable domain, rest sourced from reference TRBV14 and TRBJ2-5, is EAGVTQFPSHSVIEKGQTVTLRCDPISGHDNLYWYRRVMGKEIKFLLHFVKESKQDESGMPNNRFLAERTGGTYSTLKVQPAELEDSGVYFCASSATWSETQYFGPGTRLLVL.

This CDR3 reads CASSPREGGMNTEAFF. CDR3 DNA sequence: TGTGCCAGCTCACCACGAGAAGGGGGAATGAACACTGAAGCTTTCTTT. The genes are TRBV18 and TRBJ1-1; tentatively, D is TRBD1 (6 bases). This CDR3 spans 16 amino acids. In germline, CDR1 is KGHSH, CDR2 LQKENI. V was cut by 1 base and J by 0 bases, with 12 bases left in between.

This clone was seen a handful of times. The chain employs TRBV30 and TRBJ1-2; D uncertain. V was shortened by 7 bases and J by 4 bases, with 13 bases between the two germline ends. CDR3 length equals 12 residues. Germline V gene lookup returns CDR1 GTSNPN and CDR2 SVGIG (reference sequence). In nucleotides, the CDR3 is TGTGCCTCCAACGGCCTTGGCTATGGCTACACCTTC. This codes for CASNGLGYGYTF.

The chain is built from TRBV4-3 and TRBJ2-1; the D gene is possibly TRBD2 (6 bases). CDR1 and CDR2 from the germline V gene are LGHNA and YSLEER. This CDR3 spans 15 amino acids. V lost 1 base, J lost 4 bases, and 11 bases lay in between. Here the CDR3 DNA reads TGCGCCAGCAGCCAAGGGTGGACTACTTACAATGAGCAGTTCTTC. Translated: CASSQGWTTYNEQFF.

The rearrangement uses TRBV5-4 and TRBJ2-1; maybe TRBD1 (5 bases). V was clipped by 3 bases and J by 5 bases, with 15 bases between them. Germline CDR1 is SGHNT and CDR2 is YYREEE (reference sequence). The CDR3 covers 15 residues. The CDR3 region is CASSSRVPLHNEQFF. The CDR3 bases are TGTGCCAGCAGCTCCAGGGTGCCGCTTCACAATGAGCAGTTCTTC.

V gene TRBV18 combines with J gene TRBJ1-2; the match to TRBD1 covers 8 bases. CDR1 is KGHSH, CDR2 LQKENI, per germline. CDR3 length: 13 residues. V gave up 3 bases and J gave up 8 bases; unmatched junction bases: 5. This chain's CDR3 is CASSPSRGLGYTF. The CDR3 DNA sequence: TGTGCCAGCTCACCGAGCAGGGGGCTCGGCTACACCTTC.

The V call is TRBV5-1, the J call TRBJ2-1; D remains unclear. Germline V lookup: CDR1 SGHRS, CDR2 YFSETQ. This CDR3 comprises 15 residues. V gave up 3 bases and J gave up 1 base, with 11 bases separating them. The CDR3 loop reads CASSWTRNSYNEQFF. The CDR3 DNA reads TGCGCCAGCAGCTGGACCCGAAATTCCTACAATGAGCAGTTCTTC.

The chain couples TRBV18 to TRBJ2-1; 8 nucleotides line up with TRBD2. This CDR3 spans 15 amino acids. The V gene's germline CDR1 is KGHSH and CDR2 LQKENI. After removal of 3 bases from V and 6 bases from J, the junction contained 7 bases not matched to a gene. The CDR3 nucleotides are TGTGCCAGCTCACCTTCAGCGGGAGAGGCCAATGAGCAGTTCTTC. Amino acids: CASSPSAGEANEQFF.